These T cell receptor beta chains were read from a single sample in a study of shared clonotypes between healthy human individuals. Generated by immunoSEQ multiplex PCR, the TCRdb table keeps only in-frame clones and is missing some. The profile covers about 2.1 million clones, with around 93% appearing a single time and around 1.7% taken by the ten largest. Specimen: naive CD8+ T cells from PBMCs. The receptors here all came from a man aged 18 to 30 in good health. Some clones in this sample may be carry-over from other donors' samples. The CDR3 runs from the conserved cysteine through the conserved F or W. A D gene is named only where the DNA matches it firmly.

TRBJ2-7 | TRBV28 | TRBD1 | CASSPIGTASEQYF | TGTGCCAGCAGTCCCATTGGGACAGCCTCGGAGCAGTACTTC
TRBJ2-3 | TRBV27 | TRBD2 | CASSLGAGVGGDTQYF | TGTGCCAGCAGCCTAGGAGCGGGAGTGGGGGGAGATACGCAGTATTTT
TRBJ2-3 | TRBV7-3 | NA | CASSLFPLAGDTQYF | TGTGCCAGCAGCTTATTTCCTCTAGCTGGAGATACGCAGTATTTT
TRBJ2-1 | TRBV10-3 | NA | CAISEPGVGNEQFF | TGTGCCATCAGTGAGCCGGGGGTGGGGAATGAGCAGTTCTTC
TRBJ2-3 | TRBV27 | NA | CASSLWTTFEDTQYF | TGTGCCAGCAGTTTGTGGACTACCTTTGAAGATACGCAGTATTTT
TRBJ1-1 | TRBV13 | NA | CASSLGGGLLQMSTEAFF | TGTGCCAGCAGCTTAGGCGGGGGGCTGCTACAGATGTCCACTGAAGCTTTCTTT
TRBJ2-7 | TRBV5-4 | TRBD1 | CASSGDRNYEQYF | TGTGCCAGCAGCGGGGACAGAAACTACGAGCAGTACTTC
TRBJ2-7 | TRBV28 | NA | CASSSSNRGGESYEQYF | TGTGCCAGCAGTTCATCGAACCGGGGAGGTGAGTCCTACGAGCAGTACTTC
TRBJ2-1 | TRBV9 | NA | CASSVGSHEQFF | TGTGCCAGCAGCGTAGGGAGTCATGAGCAGTTCTTC
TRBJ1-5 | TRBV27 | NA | CASRPSPRGNQPQHF | TGTGCCAGCAGGCCCTCCCCCCGGGGCAATCAGCCCCAGCATTTT
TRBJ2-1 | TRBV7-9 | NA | CASSLSFGSSYNEQFF | TGTGCCAGCAGCTTATCGTTCGGGAGCTCCTACAATGAGCAGTTCTTC
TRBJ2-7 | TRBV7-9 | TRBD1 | CASSSAGTAFYEQYF | TGTGCCAGCAGCTCAGCCGGGACAGCCTTCTACGAGCAGTACTTC